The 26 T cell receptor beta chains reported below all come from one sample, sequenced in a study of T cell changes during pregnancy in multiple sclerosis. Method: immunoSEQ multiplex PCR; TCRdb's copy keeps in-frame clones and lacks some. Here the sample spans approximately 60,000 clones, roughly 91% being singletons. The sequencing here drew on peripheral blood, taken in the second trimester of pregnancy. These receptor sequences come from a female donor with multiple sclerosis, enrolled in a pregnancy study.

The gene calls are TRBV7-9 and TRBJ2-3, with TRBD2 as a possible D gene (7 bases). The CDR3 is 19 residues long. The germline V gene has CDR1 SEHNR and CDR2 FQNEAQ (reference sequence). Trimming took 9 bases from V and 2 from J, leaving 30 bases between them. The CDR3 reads CASRGVRRGAPRNTDTQYF. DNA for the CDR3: TGTGCCAGTCGCGGGGTGAGACGGGGGGCCCCGCGAAACACAGATACGCAGTATTTT.

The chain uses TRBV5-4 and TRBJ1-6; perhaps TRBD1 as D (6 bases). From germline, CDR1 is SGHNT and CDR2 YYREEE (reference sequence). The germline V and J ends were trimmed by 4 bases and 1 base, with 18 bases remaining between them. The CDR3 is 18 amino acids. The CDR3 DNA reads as TGTGCCAGCAGCCCGGGGAGGGGGAGGTGGTCCTATAATTCACCCCTCCACTTT. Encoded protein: CASSPGRGRWSYNSPLHF.

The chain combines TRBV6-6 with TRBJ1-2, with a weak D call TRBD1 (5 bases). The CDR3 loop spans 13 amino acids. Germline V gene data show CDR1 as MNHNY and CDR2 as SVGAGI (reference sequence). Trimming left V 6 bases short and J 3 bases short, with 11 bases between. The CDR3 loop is CASSIQQDYGYTF. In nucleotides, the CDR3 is TGTGCCAGCAGCATCCAACAGGACTATGGCTACACCTTC.

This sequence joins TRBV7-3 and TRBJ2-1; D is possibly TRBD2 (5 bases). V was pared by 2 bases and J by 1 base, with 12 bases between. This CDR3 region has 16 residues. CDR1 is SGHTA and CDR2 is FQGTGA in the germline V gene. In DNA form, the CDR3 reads TGTGCCAGCAGCTTACAAGCGGCAACTTCCTACAATGAGCAGTTCTTC. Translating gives CASSLQAATSYNEQFF.

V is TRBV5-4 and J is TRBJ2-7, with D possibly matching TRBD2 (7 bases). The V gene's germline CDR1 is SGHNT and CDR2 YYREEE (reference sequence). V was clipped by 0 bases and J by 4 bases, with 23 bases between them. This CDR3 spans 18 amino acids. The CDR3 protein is CASSLGPLNGGPLYEQYF. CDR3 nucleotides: TGTGCCAGCAGCTTGGGCCCCTTAAACGGGGGGCCCCTTTACGAGCAGTACTTC.

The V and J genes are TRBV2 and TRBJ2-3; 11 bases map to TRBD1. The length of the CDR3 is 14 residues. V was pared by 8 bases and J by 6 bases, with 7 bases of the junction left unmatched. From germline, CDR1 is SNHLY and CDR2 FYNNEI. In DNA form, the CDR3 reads TGTGCCAGCGCCGGACAGGGGGCGTTCGATACGCAGTATTTT. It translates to CASAGQGAFDTQYF.

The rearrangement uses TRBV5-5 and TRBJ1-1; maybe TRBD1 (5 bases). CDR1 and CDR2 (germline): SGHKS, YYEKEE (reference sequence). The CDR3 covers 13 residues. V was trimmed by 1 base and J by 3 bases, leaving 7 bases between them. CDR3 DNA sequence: TGTGCCAGCAGCTTGTCGGGGGACACTGAAGCTTTCTTT. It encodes CASSLSGDTEAFF.

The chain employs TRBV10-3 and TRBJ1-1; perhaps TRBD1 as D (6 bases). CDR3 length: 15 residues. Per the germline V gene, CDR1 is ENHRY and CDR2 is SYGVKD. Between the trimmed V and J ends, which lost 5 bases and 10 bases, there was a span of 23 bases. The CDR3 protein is CAISPLKQGTAGAFF. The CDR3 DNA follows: TGTGCCATCAGTCCCCTTAAACAGGGAACGGCTGGAGCTTTCTTT.

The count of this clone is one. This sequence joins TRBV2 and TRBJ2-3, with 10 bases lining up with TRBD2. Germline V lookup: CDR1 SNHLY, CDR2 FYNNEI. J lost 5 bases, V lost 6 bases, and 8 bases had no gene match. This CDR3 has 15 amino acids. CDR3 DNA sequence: TGTGCCAGCAGCCTAGCGGGGGCGGGCGGAGATACGCAGTATTTT. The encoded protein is CASSLAGAGGDTQYF.

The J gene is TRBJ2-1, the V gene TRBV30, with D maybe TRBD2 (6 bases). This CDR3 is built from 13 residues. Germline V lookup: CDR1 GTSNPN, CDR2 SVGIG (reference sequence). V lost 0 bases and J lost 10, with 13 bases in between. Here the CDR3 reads CAWSVGGDREQFF. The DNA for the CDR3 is TGTGCCTGGAGTGTAGGAGGGGATCGGGAGCAGTTCTTC.

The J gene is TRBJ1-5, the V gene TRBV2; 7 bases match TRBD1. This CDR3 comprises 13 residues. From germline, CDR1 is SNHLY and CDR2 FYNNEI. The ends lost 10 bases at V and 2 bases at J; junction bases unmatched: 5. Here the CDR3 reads CATRQGGNQPQHF. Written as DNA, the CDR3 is TGTGCCACCCGACAGGGCGGCAATCAGCCCCAGCATTTT.

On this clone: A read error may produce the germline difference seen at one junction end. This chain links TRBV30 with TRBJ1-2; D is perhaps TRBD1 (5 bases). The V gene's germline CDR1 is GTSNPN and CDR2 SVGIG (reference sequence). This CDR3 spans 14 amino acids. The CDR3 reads CAWSAAGPLYGHTF. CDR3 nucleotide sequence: TGTGCCTGGAGTGCGGCAGGGCCCCTCTATGGCCACACCTTC.

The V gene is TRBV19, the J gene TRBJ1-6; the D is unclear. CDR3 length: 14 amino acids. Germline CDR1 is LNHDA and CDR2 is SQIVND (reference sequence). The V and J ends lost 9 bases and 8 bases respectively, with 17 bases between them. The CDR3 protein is CASLPNGPHSPLHF. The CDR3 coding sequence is TGTGCCAGCTTACCGAATGGCCCTCATTCACCCCTCCACTTT.

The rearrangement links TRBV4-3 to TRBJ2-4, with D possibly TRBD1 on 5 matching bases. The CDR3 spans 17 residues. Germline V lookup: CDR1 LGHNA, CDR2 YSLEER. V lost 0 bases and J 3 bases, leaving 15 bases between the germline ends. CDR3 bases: TGCGCCAGCAGCCAAGATTGGGGCGTCCTATACAAAAACATTCAGTACTTC. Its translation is CASSQDWGVLYKNIQYF.

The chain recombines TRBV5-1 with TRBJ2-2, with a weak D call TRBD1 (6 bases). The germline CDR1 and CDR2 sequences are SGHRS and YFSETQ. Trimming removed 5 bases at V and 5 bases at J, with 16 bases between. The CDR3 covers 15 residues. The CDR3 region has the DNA TGCGCCAGCAGTACTCAGGGGAGATATACCGGGGAGCTGTTTTTT. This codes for CASSTQGRYTGELFF.

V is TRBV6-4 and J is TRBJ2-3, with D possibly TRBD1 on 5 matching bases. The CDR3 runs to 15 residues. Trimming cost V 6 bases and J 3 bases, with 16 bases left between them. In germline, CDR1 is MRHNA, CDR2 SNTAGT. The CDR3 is CASSPQGGGTDTQYF. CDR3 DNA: TGTGCCAGCAGCCCCCAGGGTGGTGGAACAGATACGCAGTATTTT.

CDR3 nucleotides: TGCGCCAGCAGCAACCTAGCGGGGGAGGCAAAAGAGACCCAGTACTTC. It specifies CASSNLAGEAKETQYF. The chain combines TRBV5-1 with TRBJ2-5, with 10 bases fitting TRBD2. Germline V gives CDR1 SGHRS, CDR2 YFSETQ. The CDR3 contains 16 residues. Trimming cost V 4 bases and J 3 bases; bases outside gene matches: 9.

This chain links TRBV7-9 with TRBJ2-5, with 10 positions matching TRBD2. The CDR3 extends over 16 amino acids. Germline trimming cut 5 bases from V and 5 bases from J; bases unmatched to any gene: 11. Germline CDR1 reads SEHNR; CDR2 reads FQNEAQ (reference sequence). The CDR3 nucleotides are TGTGCCAGCAGCCCATGGACTAGCGGTGGAGGGGAGACCCAGTACTTC. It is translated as CASSPWTSGGGETQYF. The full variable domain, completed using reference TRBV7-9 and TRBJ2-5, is DTGVSQNPRHKITKRGQNVTFRCDPISEHNRLYWYRQTLGQGPEFLTYFQNEAQLEKSRLLSDRFSAERPKGSFSTLEIQRTEQGDSAMYLCASSPWTSGGGETQYFGPGTRLLVL.

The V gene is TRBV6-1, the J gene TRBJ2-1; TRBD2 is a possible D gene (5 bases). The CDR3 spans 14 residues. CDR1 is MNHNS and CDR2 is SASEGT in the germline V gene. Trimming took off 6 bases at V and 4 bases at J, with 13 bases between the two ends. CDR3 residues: CASRMRGPYNEQFF. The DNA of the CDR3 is TGTGCCAGCAGAATGCGAGGGCCTTACAATGAGCAGTTCTTC.

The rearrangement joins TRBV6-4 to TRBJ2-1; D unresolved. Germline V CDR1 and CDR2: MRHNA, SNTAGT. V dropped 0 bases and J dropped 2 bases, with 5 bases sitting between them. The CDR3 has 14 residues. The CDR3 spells CASSDSATYNEQFF. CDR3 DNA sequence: TGTGCCAGCAGTGACTCAGCCACCTACAATGAGCAGTTCTTC.

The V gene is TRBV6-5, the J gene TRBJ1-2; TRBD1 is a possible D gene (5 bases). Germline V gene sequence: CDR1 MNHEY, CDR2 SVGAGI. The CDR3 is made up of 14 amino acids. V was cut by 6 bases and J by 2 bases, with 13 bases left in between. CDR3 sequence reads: CASSSRTSNYGYTF. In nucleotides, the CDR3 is TGTGCCAGCAGCTCCCGGACATCGAACTATGGCTACACCTTC.

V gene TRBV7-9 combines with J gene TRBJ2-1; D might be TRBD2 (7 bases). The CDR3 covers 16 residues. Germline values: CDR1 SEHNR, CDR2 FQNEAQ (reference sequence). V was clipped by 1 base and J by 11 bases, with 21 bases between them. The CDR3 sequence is CASSLVGGGTTMKQFF. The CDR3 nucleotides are TGTGCCAGCAGCTTAGTAGGGGGGGGGACTACAATGAAGCAGTTCTTC. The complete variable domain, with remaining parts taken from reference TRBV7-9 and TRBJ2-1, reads DTGVSQNPRHKITKRGQNVTFRCDPISEHNRLYWYRQTLGQGPEFLTYFQNEAQLEKSRLLSDRFSAERPKGSFSTLEIQRTEQGDSAMYLCASSLVGGGTTMKQFFGPGTRLTVL.

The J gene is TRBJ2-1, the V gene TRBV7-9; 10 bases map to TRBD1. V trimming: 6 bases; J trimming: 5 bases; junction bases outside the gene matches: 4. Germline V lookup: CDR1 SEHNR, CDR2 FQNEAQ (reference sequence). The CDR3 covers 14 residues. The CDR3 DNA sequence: TGTGCCAGCAGTCTCGGGACAGGGGACAATGAGCAGTTCTTC. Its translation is CASSLGTGDNEQFF.

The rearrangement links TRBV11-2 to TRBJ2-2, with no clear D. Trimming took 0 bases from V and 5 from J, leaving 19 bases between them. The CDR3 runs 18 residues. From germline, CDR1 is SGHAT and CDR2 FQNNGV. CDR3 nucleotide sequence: TGTGCCAGCAGCTTAGATCGCTTGGGCACCCGGTCGACCGGGGAGCTGTTTTTT. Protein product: CASSLDRLGTRSTGELFF.

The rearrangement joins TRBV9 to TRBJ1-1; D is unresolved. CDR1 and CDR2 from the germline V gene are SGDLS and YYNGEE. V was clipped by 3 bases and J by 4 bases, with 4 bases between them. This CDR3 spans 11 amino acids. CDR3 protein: CASSAITEAFF. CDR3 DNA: TGTGCCAGCAGCGCTATCACTGAAGCTTTCTTT.

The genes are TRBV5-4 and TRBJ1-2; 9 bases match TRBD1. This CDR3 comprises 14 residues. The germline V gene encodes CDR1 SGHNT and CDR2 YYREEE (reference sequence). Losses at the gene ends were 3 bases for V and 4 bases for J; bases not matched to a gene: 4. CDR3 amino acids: CASSSTGGRYGYTF. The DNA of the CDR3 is TGTGCCAGCAGCTCGACAGGGGGACGCTATGGCTACACCTTC.